This T cell receptor (beta chain) emerged from a study of T cells in narcolepsy. The CDR3 is 17 amino acids. Produced via immunoSEQ multiplex PCR; TCRdb's table is partial and in-frame only. This table holds 25,000 or so clones, 70% to 90% found once. The sample comprised memory (CD45RA-) CD4+ T cells from blood. This chain uses TRBV21-1 with TRBJ2-7; the D call TRBD2 from the table was never checked on the DNA. TRBV21-1 is flagged as a pseudogene. This clonotype was sampled from a human donor in good health. The CDR3 reads CATCLAPPAGEPYEQYF. The CDR3 DNA follows: TGTGCCACCTGTTTAGCTCCCCCAGCGGGAGAACCCTACGAGCAGTACTTC.